Below are 23 T cell receptor beta chains sequenced from a single sample in a study of blood T cell repertoires in COVID-19. The protocol was immunoSEQ multiplex PCR, while the TCRdb copy is restricted to in-frame clones and leaves out a portion. The sample holds over 110,000 clones, over 75% seen once. Sequenced: PBMCs or T cells enriched from blood (not recorded which). The source is a middle-aged man in a cohort exposed to, infected with or recovered from COVID-19 (not recorded which).

A note on this clone: At the DNA level, this CDR3 is encoded by other sequences in the same sample as well. The CDR3 loop reads CASSPTGANQPQHF. DNA for the CDR3: TGTGCCAGCAGCCCGACAGGGGCGAATCAGCCCCAGCATTTT. The chain couples TRBV7-2 to TRBJ1-5, with TRBD1 matching 8 bases. V shed 5 bases and J 4 bases; nucleotides not matched to a gene: 4. Per the germline V gene, CDR1 is SGHTA and CDR2 is FQGNSA. CDR3 length: 14 residues.

The rearrangement uses TRBV18 and TRBJ2-7; 9 bases fit TRBD1. Germline V gives CDR1 KGHSH, CDR2 LQKENI. CDR3 length: 13 residues. Unmatched junction bases numbered 3, after V lost 2 bases and J lost 7 bases. CDR3 amino acids: CASSPLGTGEQYF. The CDR3 DNA follows: TGTGCCAGCTCACCATTGGGGACAGGGGAGCAGTACTTC.

The J gene is TRBJ2-3, the V gene TRBV5-1; D is uncertain. Trimming left V 3 bases short and J 1 base short, with 12 bases between. The CDR3 covers 15 residues. Germline assignment: CDR1 SGHRS and CDR2 YFSETQ. The CDR3: CASSSQAKRTDTQYF. The CDR3 coding sequence is TGCGCCAGCAGCTCCCAGGCGAAGCGCACAGATACGCAGTATTTT.

This chain connects TRBV13 to TRBJ1-4, with 7 positions matching TRBD1. CDR3 size: 16 residues. From germline, CDR1 is PRHDT and CDR2 FYEKMQ (reference sequence). Trimming at V came to 5 bases and at J to 3 bases, leaving 9 bases not matched to a gene. CDR3 sequence: CASSPQGTVANEKLFF. Written as DNA, the CDR3 is TGTGCCAGCAGCCCTCAGGGGACAGTAGCTAATGAAAAACTGTTTTTT. The variable domain in full, with the rest retrieved from reference TRBV13 and TRBJ1-4, is AAGVIQSPRHLIKEKRETATLKCYPIPRHDTVYWYQQGPGQDPQFLISFYEKMQSDKGSIPDRFSAQQFSDYHSELNMSSLELGDSALYFCASSPQGTVANEKLFFGSGTQLSVL.

The chain has TRBV5-6 and TRBJ1-4, with 9 positions matching TRBD1. From germline, CDR1 is SGHDT and CDR2 YYEEEE. This CDR3 is built from 16 residues. The V and J ends lost 1 base and 6 bases, in that order; junction bases with no gene match: 7. The CDR3 loop reads CASSLWDRETYEKLFF. In DNA form, the CDR3 reads TGTGCCAGCAGCTTGTGGGACAGGGAGACTTATGAAAAACTGTTTTTT.

This chain links TRBV6-6 with TRBJ1-4, with TRBD1 identical over 7 bases. J gave up 6 bases and V 2 bases, and 9 bases lay outside the gene matches. CDR1 and CDR2 from the germline V gene are MNHNY and SVGAGI (reference sequence). This CDR3 spans 16 amino acids. The CDR3 nucleotides read TGTGCCAGCAGTTACGACGAAAGGGGGCCTTATGAAAAACTGTTTTTT. Translation: CASSYDERGPYEKLFF.

The V gene is TRBV3-1 (or the pseudogene TRBV3-2), the J gene TRBJ2-7, with D possibly matching TRBD2 (6 bases). Germline CDR1 and CDR2: LGHDT and YNNKEL (reference sequence). Trimming left V 5 bases short and J 12 bases short, with 17 bases between. The CDR3 contains 12 residues. The chain's CDR3 is CASSSGTRGPYF. In nucleotides, the CDR3 is TGTGCCAGCAGCTCCGGGACGCGGGGCCCGTACTTC.

The chain is built from TRBV7-2 and TRBJ2-3; D perhaps matches TRBD1 (5 bases). CDR3 length: 15 amino acids. V shed 1 base and J shed 8 bases, with 16 bases lying between them. Germline values: CDR1 SGHTA, CDR2 FQGNSA. CDR3 protein: CASSLGQTPQGTQYF. The DNA for the CDR3 is TGTGCCAGCAGCTTAGGACAGACCCCGCAGGGTACGCAGTATTTT.

The chain is built from TRBV7-3 and TRBJ2-1; 11 nucleotides align to TRBD2. V gave up 3 bases and J gave up 7 bases; unmatched junction bases: 5. Per the germline V gene, CDR1 is SGHTA and CDR2 is FQGTGA. The CDR3 contains 15 residues. CDR3 sequence (DNA): TGTGCCAGCAGCTTTAGTCTAGCGGGAGGAAATGAGCAGTTCTTC. Protein: CASSFSLAGGNEQFF.

The chain links TRBV27 to TRBJ2-2; weak D call: TRBD1 (5 bases). The CDR3 has 13 amino acids. The V gene's germline CDR1 is MNHEY and CDR2 SMNVEV (reference sequence). V was shortened by 6 bases and J by 4 bases, with 9 bases between the two germline ends. The CDR3 loop is CASSRQSTGELFF. The CDR3 DNA sequence: TGTGCCAGCAGCCGACAGAGCACCGGGGAGCTGTTTTTT.

This clone has just one count. The rearrangement links TRBV19 to TRBJ2-5; TRBD2 might be the D (5 bases). Germline loops: CDR1 LNHDA, CDR2 SQIVND (reference sequence). V was cut by 0 bases and J by 9 bases, with 14 bases left in between. The CDR3 is made up of 14 amino acids. DNA for the CDR3: TGTGCCAGTAGTATAGATAGCGCGGGTCGGGCCCAGTACTTC. Residues: CASSIDSAGRAQYF.

The J gene is TRBJ2-7, the V gene TRBV13; possibly TRBD1 for D (5 bases). The CDR3 loop spans 13 amino acids. Trimming removed 5 bases from V and 2 bases from J, with 10 bases in between. Germline V gene sequence: CDR1 PRHDT, CDR2 FYEKMQ (reference sequence). The DNA of the CDR3 is TGTGCCAGCAGCCCAGGGCCGCCCTACGAGCAGTACTTC. Translation gives CASSPGPPYEQYF.

This clone was seen a few times. The V and J genes are TRBV10-3 and TRBJ1-1; TRBD1 agrees at 9 bases. V dropped 2 bases and J dropped 3; count of bases not matched to a gene: 1. The length of the CDR3 is 14 residues. The germline gives CDR1 ENHRY, CDR2 SYGVKD. The CDR3 nucleotides read TGTGCCATCAGTGAGGGACAGGGGTACACTGAAGCTTTCTTT. The encoded protein is CAISEGQGYTEAFF.

About this clone: Other DNA sequences in the same sample also yield this CDR3. The chain has TRBV11-2 and TRBJ2-7; no firm D call. The CDR3 consists of 13 residues. Per the germline V gene, CDR1 is SGHAT and CDR2 is FQNNGV. The V end was cut by 1 base, the J end by 4 bases, with 8 bases between. The DNA for the CDR3 is TGTGCCAGCAGCTTAGGTTCTTTATACGAGCAGTACTTC. Protein: CASSLGSLYEQYF. The full variable domain, in which reference TRBV11-2 and TRBJ2-7 provide the parts outside the CDR3, is EAGVAQSPRYKIIEKRQSVAFWCNPISGHATLYWYQQILGQGPKLLIQFQNNGVVDDSQLPKDRFSAERLKGVDSTLKIQPAKLEDSAVYLCASSLGSLYEQYFGPGTRLTVT.

This clone was counted a single time. The rearrangement joins TRBV30 to TRBJ1-2, with 9 bases that match TRBD1. The germline gives CDR1 GTSNPN, CDR2 SVGIG (reference sequence). Trimming took 7 bases from V and 8 from J; bases not matched to a gene: 11. The CDR3 contains 13 residues. CDR3 coding DNA: TGTGCCTTTTGGAACAGGGGGCTCTTAGGCTACACCTTC. It codes for CAFWNRGLLGYTF.

The CDR3 coding sequence is TGTGCCAGCAGTTCAACCTTCACAGGGGGGGATACGCAGTATTTT. Translating it yields CASSSTFTGGDTQYF. The rearrangement joins TRBV27 to TRBJ2-3; 8 nucleotides align to TRBD1. CDR3 length equals 15 residues. Germline lookup yields CDR1 MNHEY and CDR2 SMNVEV (reference sequence). The V segment lost 4 bases and the J segment 6 bases; nucleotides outside the gene matches: 9.

The chain is built from TRBV18 and TRBJ2-2, with 8 bases that match TRBD1. Per the germline V gene, CDR1 is KGHSH and CDR2 is LQKENI. This CDR3 is 14 amino acids long. J lost 7 bases, V lost 1 base, and 2 bases had no gene match. CDR3 bases: TGTGCCAGCTCACCACAACAGGGGGACGGGGAGCTGTTTTTT. Its translation is CASSPQQGDGELFF.

CDR3 sequence (DNA): TGTGCCAGCAGTTACTCGAAACATCCCAACTATGGCTACACCTTC. This sequence encodes CASSYSKHPNYGYTF. The chain links TRBV6-5 to TRBJ1-2; D call uncertain. CDR3 length equals 15 residues. With 0 bases removed from V and 2 bases from J, the gap between germline ends came to 10 bases. CDR1 MNHEY and CDR2 SVGAGI come from the germline V gene.

V gene TRBV6-2 or TRBV6-3 combines with J gene TRBJ1-1; no definite D call. CDR3 length: 12 amino acids. Germline V gene lookup returns CDR1 MNHEY and CDR2 SVGEGT. V lost 4 bases and J lost 11, with 14 bases in between. The CDR3 DNA follows: TGTGCCAGCAGTTCCCCCGTTCGAGGCGCTTTCTTT. It yields the protein CASSSPVRGAFF.

V and J are TRBV10-1 and TRBJ1-2; TRBD1 might be the D (5 bases). CDR1 is WNHNN and CDR2 is SYGVQD in the germline V gene (reference sequence). The CDR3 is made up of 13 amino acids. V gave up 0 bases and J gave up 8 bases, with 10 bases separating them. The CDR3 coding sequence is TGCGCCAGCAGTGAGTCCGGCGACAGCGGCTACACCTTC. Encoded protein: CASSESGDSGYTF.

The table lists this clone with a few counts. The rearrangement links TRBV7-9 to TRBJ1-2, with D unclear. The V end lost 6 bases, the J end lost 7 bases, and 6 bases lay between the germline ends. In germline, CDR1 is SEHNR, CDR2 FQNEAQ (reference sequence). CDR3 length equals 10 residues. DNA of the CDR3: TGTGCCAGCAGTCTCCTTGGCTACACCTTC. As protein: CASSLLGYTF.

This chain joins TRBV9 and TRBJ1-3; D remains unclear. CDR3 length: 15 residues. V was shortened by 4 bases and J by 0 bases, with 11 bases between the two germline ends. Looked up from germline, CDR1 is SGDLS and CDR2 is YYNGEE. The CDR3 sequence is CASSPQSGSGNTIYF. Here the CDR3 DNA reads TGTGCCAGCAGCCCTCAATCAGGCTCTGGAAACACCATATATTTT.

The V and J genes are TRBV7-8 and TRBJ2-3; 7 bases match TRBD2. The CDR3 has 15 residues. CDR1 and CDR2 from the germline V gene are SGHVS and FQNEAQ. Unmatched junction bases numbered 10, after V lost 5 bases and J lost 5 bases. In DNA form, the CDR3 reads TGTGCCAGCAGCCCACCCCCGGGGGGAGGAGATACGCAGTATTTT. This encodes CASSPPPGGGDTQYF.